Following are 22 T cell receptor beta chains from one sample sequenced in a study of beta chain features in type 1 diabetes. What was sequenced were expressed TCRB transcripts, since all of the isolated RNA had been reverse transcribed. The repertoire was sequenced with immunoSEQ multiplex PCR; TCRdb's copy has only in-frame clones and lacks some. This sample yields hundreds of thousands of clones, of which about 14% are seen a single time; roughly 0.036% belongs to the top ten. The sequenced sample consisted of naive CD4+ T cells from blood. All receptors come from a man aged 25-40 years in good health.

This chain joins TRBV2 and TRBJ2-2, with TRBD1 as a possible D gene (6 bases). The CDR3 runs to 12 residues. Germline loops: CDR1 SNHLY, CDR2 FYNNEI. V was clipped by 9 bases and J by 4 bases, with 9 bases between them. CDR3 residues: CARQDSTGELFF. CDR3 nucleotides: TGTGCCAGACAGGACAGCACCGGGGAGCTGTTTTTT.

This clone has more than one count but fewer than ten. The chain recombines TRBV9 with TRBJ1-1, with 8 bases lining up with TRBD1. The CDR3 is 15 amino acids. Trimming took 4 bases from V and 3 from J; bases not matched to a gene: 8. Germline V lookup: CDR1 SGDLS, CDR2 YYNGEE. The CDR3 DNA reads TGTGCCAGCAGCTACGGACAGGGTTCTTACACTGAAGCTTTCTTT. This gives the protein CASSYGQGSYTEAFF. The full variable domain, in which reference TRBV9 and TRBJ1-1 provide the parts outside the CDR3, is DSGVTQTPKHLITATGQRVTLRCSPRSGDLSVYWYQQSLDQGLQFLIQYYNGEERAKGNILERFSAQQFPDLHSELNLSSLELGDSALYFCASSYGQGSYTEAFFGQGTRLTVV.

This clone was detected only a few times. The V gene is TRBV6-5, the J gene TRBJ2-3; a possible D gene is TRBD1 (5 bases). Germline CDR1 is MNHEY and CDR2 is SVGAGI. This CDR3 spans 15 amino acids. Trimming took 0 bases from V and 1 from J, leaving 8 bases between them. The CDR3 loop reads CASSYSGVRTDTQYF. The CDR3 nucleotides are TGTGCCAGCAGTTACTCAGGGGTTCGCACAGATACGCAGTATTTT.

The chain is built from TRBV7-2 and TRBJ1-5; possibly TRBD1 for D (5 bases). The CDR3 length is 14 residues. With 0 bases removed from V and 2 bases from J, the gap between germline ends came to 5 bases. Germline V lookup: CDR1 SGHTA, CDR2 FQGNSA. CDR3 residues: CASSLAGRNQPQHF. DNA of the CDR3: TGTGCCAGCAGCTTAGCGGGACGCAATCAGCCCCAGCATTTT.

This clone was recorded many times. Sequence at one end of the junction differs from germline and may be a read error. The genes are TRBV30 and TRBJ2-1, with 10 bases that match TRBD2. The CDR3 loop spans 14 amino acids. The germline CDR1 and CDR2 sequences are GTSNPN and SVGIG (reference sequence). The CDR3 sequence: CAWSVLAGMVPGVF. The CDR3 DNA reads as TGTGCCTGGAGTGTACTAGCGGGGATGGTGCCGGGAGTCTTC.

The V gene is TRBV7-6, the J gene TRBJ2-1; 14 positions match TRBD2. The germline V gene encodes CDR1 SGHVS and CDR2 FNYEAQ. V was clipped by 5 bases and J by 0 bases; unmatched bases: 6. The CDR3 covers 18 residues. The CDR3: CASSPGGTSGSSYNEQFF. The CDR3, as DNA: TGTGCCAGCAGCCCGGGAGGGACTAGCGGGAGCTCCTACAATGAGCAGTTCTTC.

The chain carries TRBV11-2 and TRBJ2-1; TRBD2 matches 10 bases. The CDR3 covers 12 residues. Germline V gene lookup returns CDR1 SGHAT and CDR2 FQNNGV. The ends lost 6 bases at V and 7 bases at J; junction bases unmatched: 0. CDR3 loop: CASRTSGNEQFF. In DNA, the CDR3 is TGTGCCAGCAGGACTAGCGGGAATGAGCAGTTCTTC.

V and J are TRBV10-3 and TRBJ2-1, with 9 bases that match TRBD1. Germline V gives CDR1 ENHRY, CDR2 SYGVKD. The CDR3 consists of 14 residues. With 7 bases clipped from V and 4 bases from J, the junction kept 5 bases outside the gene matches. The CDR3 reads CAINQDRGYNEQFF. CDR3 DNA: TGTGCCATCAACCAGGACAGGGGTTACAATGAGCAGTTCTTC.

This clone appeared a few times. The chain has TRBV5-6 and TRBJ2-4; no clear D. V lost 1 base and J lost 3, with 14 bases in between. Germline values: CDR1 SGHDT, CDR2 YYEEEE. The CDR3 extends over 16 amino acids. The DNA of the CDR3 is TGTGCCAGCAGCTTGCCGCTGTCCTTGGGCAAAAACATTCAGTACTTC. Amino acid sequence: CASSLPLSLGKNIQYF. The whole variable domain, remainder taken from reference TRBV5-6 and TRBJ2-4, is DAGVTQSPTHLIKTRGQQVTLRCSPKSGHDTVSWYQQALGQGPQFIFQYYEEEERQRGNFPDRFSGHQFPNYSSELNVNALLLGDSALYLCASSLPLSLGKNIQYFGAGTRLSVL.

The V call is TRBV28, the J call TRBJ2-4; D perhaps matches TRBD2 (6 bases). Per germline, CDR1 MDHEN and CDR2 SYDVKM. CDR3 size: 12 residues. Trimming shortened V by 3 bases and J by 12 bases, and 12 bases separated the two germline ends. The CDR3 region is CASSFGPGAQYF. DNA for the CDR3: TGTGCCAGCAGTTTCGGTCCGGGAGCTCAGTACTTC.

The table lists this clone with a few counts. The rearrangement links TRBV6-5 to TRBJ2-5, with TRBD1 identical over 12 bases. This CDR3 spans 15 amino acids. CDR1 and CDR2 from the germline V gene are MNHEY and SVGAGI. V dropped 6 bases and J dropped 1; count of bases not matched to a gene: 3. CDR3 region: CASSRDRGLQETQYF. CDR3 nucleotides: TGTGCCAGCAGCCGGGACAGGGGGCTCCAAGAGACCCAGTACTTC.

There are a few counts of this clone. The genes are TRBV19 and TRBJ2-1, with D perhaps given as TRBD1 or TRBD2 (5 bases each). Trimming shortened V by 5 bases and J by 9 bases, and 20 bases separated the two germline ends. CDR3 length: 15 amino acids. Germline V gene data show CDR1 as LNHDA and CDR2 as SQIVND (reference sequence). The CDR3 nucleotides read TGTGCCAGTAGTTCACAAGCGGCAACCAGGGTTGAGCAGTTCTTC. Protein: CASSSQAATRVEQFF. Supplemented by reference TRBV19 and TRBJ2-1, the full variable domain reads DGGITQSPKYLFRKEGQNVTLSCEQNLNHDAMYWYRQDPGQGLRLIYYSQIVNDFQKGDIAEGYSVSREKKESFPLTVTSAQKNPTAFYLCASSSQAATRVEQFFGPGTRLTVL.

About this clone: Other DNA sequences from this sample encode an identical CDR3 as well. The chain has TRBV9 and TRBJ2-3, with TRBD2 matching over 7 bases. The germline V gene has CDR1 SGDLS and CDR2 YYNGEE. The CDR3 is 13 amino acids. The J segment lost 5 bases and the V segment lost 2 bases, leaving 2 bases of the junction unmatched. The CDR3 sequence is CASSVGGRDTQYF. As DNA, the CDR3 is TGTGCCAGCAGCGTTGGCGGGAGAGATACGCAGTATTTT. Combining the CDR3 with reference TRBV9 and TRBJ2-3 gives the whole variable domain DSGVTQTPKHLITATGQRVTLRCSPRSGDLSVYWYQQSLDQGLQFLIQYYNGEERAKGNILERFSAQQFPDLHSELNLSSLELGDSALYFCASSVGGRDTQYFGPGTRLTVL.

In this sample, this clone turned up a few times. V and J are TRBV7-8 and TRBJ2-7; D is undetermined. CDR3 length: 15 amino acids. CDR1 is SGHVS, CDR2 FQNEAQ, per germline. V lost 2 bases and J 2 bases, leaving 13 bases between the germline ends. CDR3: CASSLSRLGPYEQYV. The CDR3, as DNA: TGTGCCAGCAGCTTAAGTCGGCTCGGCCCCTACGAGCAGTACGTC.

The chain joins TRBV7-9 to TRBJ1-5; perhaps TRBD1 as D (6 bases). V lost 5 bases and J lost 9, with 17 bases in between. Per the germline V gene, CDR1 is SEHNR and CDR2 is FQNEAQ (reference sequence). There are 14 residues in the CDR3. The CDR3 DNA is TGTGCCAGCAGCCAGGGACATTACCTGTCGCCCCAGCATTTT. This gives the protein CASSQGHYLSPQHF.

The V call is TRBV5-1, the J call TRBJ2-1; D call uncertain. V was trimmed by 1 base and J by 8 bases, leaving 7 bases between them. The CDR3 consists of 12 residues. Per germline, CDR1 SGHRS and CDR2 YFSETQ. The CDR3 nucleotides read TGCGCCAGCAGCTTGCAATCCGATGAGCAGTTCTTC. It is translated as CASSLQSDEQFF. Drawing the rest from reference TRBV5-1 and TRBJ2-1, the complete variable domain is KAGVTQTPRYLIKTRGQQVTLSCSPISGHRSVSWYQQTPGQGLQFLFEYFSETQRNKGNFPGRFSGRQFSNSRSEMNVSTLELGDSALYLCASSLQSDEQFFGPGTRLTVL.

This clone occurred a few times. The V call is TRBV6-5, the J call TRBJ1-5; 10 bases are a match to TRBD1. This CDR3 is built from 15 residues. After removal of 6 bases from V and 3 bases from J, the junction contained 5 bases not matched to a gene. CDR1 MNHEY and CDR2 SVGAGI come from the germline V gene. CDR3 bases: TGTGCCAGCAGCCGACAGGGGGCTAACAATCAGCCCCAGCATTTT. The encoded protein is CASSRQGANNQPQHF.

A few counts support this clone. The rearrangement links TRBV9 to TRBJ2-1, with TRBD2 matching 8 bases. The V and J ends lost 1 base and 6 bases, in that order; junction bases with no gene match: 9. This CDR3 is built from 16 residues. Germline V gene sequence: CDR1 SGDLS, CDR2 YYNGEE. CDR3 sequence: CASSVTGLAGLNEQFF. The CDR3 coding sequence is TGTGCCAGCAGCGTAACTGGGCTAGCGGGTCTCAATGAGCAGTTCTTC.

This clone was counted between two and nine times. The gene calls are TRBV19 and TRBJ2-6; 8 positions agree with TRBD1. Looked up from germline, CDR1 is LNHDA and CDR2 is SQIVND (reference sequence). CDR3 length: 20 amino acids. With V trimmed by 9 bases and J by 0 bases, 19 bases remained unmatched. CDR3 sequence: CASEGHLGQGESSGANVLTF. As DNA, the CDR3 is TGTGCCAGCGAGGGTCACCTAGGACAGGGCGAATCCTCTGGGGCCAACGTCCTGACTTTC.

This clone was detected a few times. The chain recombines TRBV15 with TRBJ1-5; a weak D match, TRBD1 (5 bases). The V gene's germline CDR1 is LNHNV and CDR2 YYDKDF (reference sequence). The CDR3 length is 14 residues. V was clipped by 0 bases and J by 6 bases, with 9 bases between them. The CDR3 loop is CATSRDREPQPQHF. The DNA of the CDR3 is TGTGCCACCAGCAGAGACAGGGAGCCTCAGCCCCAGCATTTT.

This clone was recorded a few times. This sample also contains other DNA sequences that code for the same CDR3. This sequence joins TRBV20-1 and TRBJ2-7; D unclear. V lost 1 base, J lost 5 bases, and 6 bases lay in between. The CDR3 totals 11 residues. Germline lookup yields CDR1 DFQATT and CDR2 SNEGSKA (reference sequence). CDR3 in DNA: TGCAGTGCTAGAGGGCTCCACGAGCAGTACTTC. Translated, it gives CSARGLHEQYF.

This clone was observed a handful of times. The CDR3 sequence: CASSKDRGSGYTF. The CDR3 coding sequence is TGTGCCAGCAGCAAGGACAGGGGTAGTGGCTACACCTTC. The chain employs TRBV7-8 and TRBJ1-2; 9 bases are a match to TRBD1. V was clipped by 5 bases and J by 7 bases; unmatched bases: 5. There are 13 residues in the CDR3. Germline values: CDR1 SGHVS, CDR2 FQNEAQ.